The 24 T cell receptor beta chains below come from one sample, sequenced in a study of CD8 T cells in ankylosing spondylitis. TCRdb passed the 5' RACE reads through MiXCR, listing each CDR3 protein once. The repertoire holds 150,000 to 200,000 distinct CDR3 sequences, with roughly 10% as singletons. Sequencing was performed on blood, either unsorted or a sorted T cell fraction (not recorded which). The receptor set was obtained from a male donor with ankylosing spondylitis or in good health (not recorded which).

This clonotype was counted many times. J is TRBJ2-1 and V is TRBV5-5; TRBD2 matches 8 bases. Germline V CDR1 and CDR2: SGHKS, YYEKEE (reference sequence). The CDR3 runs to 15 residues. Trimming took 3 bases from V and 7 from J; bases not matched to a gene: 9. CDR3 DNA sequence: TGTGCCAGCAGCTCCCTCCGGGGGGGAATAAATGAGCAGTTCTTC. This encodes CASSSLRGGINEQFF.

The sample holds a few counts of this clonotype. CDR3 residues: CASRNRDGRVGEEKLFF. Here the CDR3 DNA reads TGTGCCAGCAGGAACCGGGACGGACGAGTCGGAGAGGAAAAACTGTTTTTT. This rearrangement joins TRBV5-5 to TRBJ1-4, with D possibly matching TRBD1 (5 bases). This CDR3 has 17 amino acids. The V end was cut by 5 bases, the J end by 8 bases, with 25 bases between. Germline assignment: CDR1 SGHKS and CDR2 YYEKEE (reference sequence). Variable domain in full (rest from reference TRBV5-5 and TRBJ1-4): DAGVTQSPTHLIKTRGQQVTLRCSPISGHKSVSWYQQVLGQGPQFIFQYYEKEERGRGNFPDRFSARQFPNYSSELNVNALLLGDSALYLCASRNRDGRVGEEKLFFGSGTQLSVL.

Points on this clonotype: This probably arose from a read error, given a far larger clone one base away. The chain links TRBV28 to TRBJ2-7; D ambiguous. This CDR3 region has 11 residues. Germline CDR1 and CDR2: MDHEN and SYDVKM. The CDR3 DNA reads TGTACCAGCAGTTTGGTCGACGAGCAGTACTTC. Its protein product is CTSSLVDEQYF.

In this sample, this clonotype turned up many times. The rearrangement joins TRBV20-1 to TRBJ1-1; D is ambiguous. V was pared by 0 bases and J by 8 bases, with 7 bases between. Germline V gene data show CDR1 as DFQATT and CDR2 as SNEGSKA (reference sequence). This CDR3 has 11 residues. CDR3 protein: CSARESTEAFF. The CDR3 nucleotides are TGCAGTGCTAGAGAGAGCACGGAAGCTTTCTTT.

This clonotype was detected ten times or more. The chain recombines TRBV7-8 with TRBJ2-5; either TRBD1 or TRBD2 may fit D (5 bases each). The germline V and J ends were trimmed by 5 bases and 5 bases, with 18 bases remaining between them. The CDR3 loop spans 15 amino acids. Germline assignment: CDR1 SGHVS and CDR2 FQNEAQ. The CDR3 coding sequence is TGTGCCAGCAGCGGCTTGGGGACGGGTCCGGAGACCCAGTACTTC. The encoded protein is CASSGLGTGPETQYF.

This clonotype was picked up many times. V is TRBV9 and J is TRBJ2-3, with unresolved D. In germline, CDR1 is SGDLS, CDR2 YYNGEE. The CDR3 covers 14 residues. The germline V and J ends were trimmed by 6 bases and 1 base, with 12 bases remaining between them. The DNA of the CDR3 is TGTGCCAGCAACGCGGTCTCGGGCACAGATACGCAGTATTTT. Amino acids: CASNAVSGTDTQYF.

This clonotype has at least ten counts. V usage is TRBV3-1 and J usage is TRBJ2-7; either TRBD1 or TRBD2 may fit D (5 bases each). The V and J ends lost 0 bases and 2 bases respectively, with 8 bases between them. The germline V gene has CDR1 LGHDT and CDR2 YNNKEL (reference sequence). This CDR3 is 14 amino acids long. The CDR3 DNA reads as TGTGCCAGCAGCCAAGATCCGGGACCCTACGAGCAGTACTTC. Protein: CASSQDPGPYEQYF.

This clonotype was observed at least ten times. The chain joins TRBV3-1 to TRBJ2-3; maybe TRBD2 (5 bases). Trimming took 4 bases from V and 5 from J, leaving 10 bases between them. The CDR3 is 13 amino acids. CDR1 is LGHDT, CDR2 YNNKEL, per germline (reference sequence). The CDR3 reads CASSLLAEDTQYF. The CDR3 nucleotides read TGTGCCAGCAGCCTGCTAGCTGAAGATACGCAGTATTTT.

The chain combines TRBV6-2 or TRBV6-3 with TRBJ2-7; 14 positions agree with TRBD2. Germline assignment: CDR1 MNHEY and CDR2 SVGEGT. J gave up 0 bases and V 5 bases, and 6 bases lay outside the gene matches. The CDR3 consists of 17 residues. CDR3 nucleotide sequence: TGTGCCAGCAGTGGAGGGACTAGCGGGAGAAGCTCCTACGAGCAGTACTTC. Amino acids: CASSGGTSGRSSYEQYF.

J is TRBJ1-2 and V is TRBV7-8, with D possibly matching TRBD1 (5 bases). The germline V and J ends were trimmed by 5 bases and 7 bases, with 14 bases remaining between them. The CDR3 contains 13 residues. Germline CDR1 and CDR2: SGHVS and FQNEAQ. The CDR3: CASSAKEGFGYTF. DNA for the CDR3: TGTGCCAGCAGCGCTAAAGAGGGGTTTGGCTACACCTTC.

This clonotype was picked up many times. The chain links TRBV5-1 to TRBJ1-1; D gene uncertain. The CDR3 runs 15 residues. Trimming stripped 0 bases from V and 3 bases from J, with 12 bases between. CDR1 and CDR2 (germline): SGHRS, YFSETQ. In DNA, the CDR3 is TGCGCCAGCAGCTTGGTCGGTGTAAGGGACACTGAAGCTTTCTTT. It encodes CASSLVGVRDTEAFF.

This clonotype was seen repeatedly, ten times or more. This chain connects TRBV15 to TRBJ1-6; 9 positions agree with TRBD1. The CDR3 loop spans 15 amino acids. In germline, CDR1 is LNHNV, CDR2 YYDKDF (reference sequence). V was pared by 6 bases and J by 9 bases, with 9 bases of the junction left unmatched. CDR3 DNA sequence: TGTGCCACCAGTAACAGGGGGCGCCTAAGTTCACCCCTCCACTTT. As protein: CATSNRGRLSSPLHF.

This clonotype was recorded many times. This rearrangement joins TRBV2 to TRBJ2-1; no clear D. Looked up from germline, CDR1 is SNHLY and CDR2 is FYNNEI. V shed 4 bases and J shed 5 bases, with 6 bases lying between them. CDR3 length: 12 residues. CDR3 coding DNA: TGTGCCAGCAGTGTCACGAACAATGAGCAGTTCTTC. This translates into CASSVTNNEQFF.

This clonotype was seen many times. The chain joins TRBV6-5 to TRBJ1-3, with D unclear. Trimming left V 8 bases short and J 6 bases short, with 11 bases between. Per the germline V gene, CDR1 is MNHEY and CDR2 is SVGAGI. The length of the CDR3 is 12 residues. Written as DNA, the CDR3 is TGTGCCAGCGGGAGGGAGGCAAACACCATATATTTT. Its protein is CASGREANTIYF.

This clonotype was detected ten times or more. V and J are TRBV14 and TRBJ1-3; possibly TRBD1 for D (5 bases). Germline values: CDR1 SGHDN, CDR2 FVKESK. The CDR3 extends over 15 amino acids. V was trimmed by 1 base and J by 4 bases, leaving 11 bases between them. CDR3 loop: CASSQGSGYGNTIYF. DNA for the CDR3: TGTGCCAGCAGCCAAGGATCAGGGTACGGAAACACCATATATTTT. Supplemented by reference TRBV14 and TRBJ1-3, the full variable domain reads EAGVTQFPSHSVIEKGQTVTLRCDPISGHDNLYWYRRVMGKEIKFLLHFVKESKQDESGMPNNRFLAERTGGTYSTLKVQPAELEDSGVYFCASSQGSGYGNTIYFGEGSWLTVV.

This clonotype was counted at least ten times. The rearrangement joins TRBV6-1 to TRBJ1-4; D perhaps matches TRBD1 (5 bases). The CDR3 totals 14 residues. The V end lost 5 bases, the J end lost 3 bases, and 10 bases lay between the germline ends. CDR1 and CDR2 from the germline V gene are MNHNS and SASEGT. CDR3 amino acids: CASSPGSANEKLFF. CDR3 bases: TGTGCCAGCAGTCCAGGGTCAGCTAATGAAAAACTGTTTTTT.

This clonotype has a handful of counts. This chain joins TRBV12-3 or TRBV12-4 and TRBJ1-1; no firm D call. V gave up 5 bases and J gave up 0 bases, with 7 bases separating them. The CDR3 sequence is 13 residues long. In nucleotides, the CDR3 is TGTGCCAGCAGTACGTCTGTGAACACTGAAGCTTTCTTT. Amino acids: CASSTSVNTEAFF.

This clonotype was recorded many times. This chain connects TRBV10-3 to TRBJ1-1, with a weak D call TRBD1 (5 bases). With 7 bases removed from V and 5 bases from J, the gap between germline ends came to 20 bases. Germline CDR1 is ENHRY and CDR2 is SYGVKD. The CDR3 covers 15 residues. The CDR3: CAINLQGPGGTEAFF. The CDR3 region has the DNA TGTGCCATCAATCTGCAGGGACCTGGCGGGACTGAAGCTTTCTTT.

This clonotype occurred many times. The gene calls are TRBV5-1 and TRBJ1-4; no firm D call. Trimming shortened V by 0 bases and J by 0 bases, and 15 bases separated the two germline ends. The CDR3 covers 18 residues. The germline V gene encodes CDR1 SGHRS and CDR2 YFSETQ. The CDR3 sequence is CASSLDLLHSATNEKLFF. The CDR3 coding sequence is TGCGCCAGCAGCTTGGACCTTTTACATAGCGCAACTAATGAAAAACTGTTTTTT.

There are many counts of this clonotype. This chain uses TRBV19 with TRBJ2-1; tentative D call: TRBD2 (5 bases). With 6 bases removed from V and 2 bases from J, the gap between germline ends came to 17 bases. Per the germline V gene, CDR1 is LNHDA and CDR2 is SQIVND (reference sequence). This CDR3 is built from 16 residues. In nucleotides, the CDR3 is TGTGCCAGTAGCTCGGGGTGGGGTCTAGCCTACAATGAGCAGTTCTTC. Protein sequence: CASSSGWGLAYNEQFF.

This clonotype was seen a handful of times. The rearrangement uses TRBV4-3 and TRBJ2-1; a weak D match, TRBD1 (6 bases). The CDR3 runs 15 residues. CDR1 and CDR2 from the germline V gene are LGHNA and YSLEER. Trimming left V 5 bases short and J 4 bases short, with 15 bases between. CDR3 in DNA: TGCGCCAGCAGCGCACGGACAGTTGATTACAATGAGCAGTTCTTC. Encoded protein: CASSARTVDYNEQFF.

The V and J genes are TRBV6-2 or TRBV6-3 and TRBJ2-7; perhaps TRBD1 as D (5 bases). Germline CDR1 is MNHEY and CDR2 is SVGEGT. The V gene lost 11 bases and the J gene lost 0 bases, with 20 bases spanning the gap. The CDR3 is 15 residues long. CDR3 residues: CAPARSLDSSYEQYF. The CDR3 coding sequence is TGTGCCCCAGCAAGGTCCCTCGACAGCTCCTACGAGCAGTACTTC.

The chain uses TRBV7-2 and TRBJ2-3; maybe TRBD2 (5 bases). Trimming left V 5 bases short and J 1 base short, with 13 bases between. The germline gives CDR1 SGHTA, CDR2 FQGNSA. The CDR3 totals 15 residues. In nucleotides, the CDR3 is TGTGCCAGCAGCCCCGGCCTCGGGGGCACAGATACGCAGTATTTT. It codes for CASSPGLGGTDTQYF.

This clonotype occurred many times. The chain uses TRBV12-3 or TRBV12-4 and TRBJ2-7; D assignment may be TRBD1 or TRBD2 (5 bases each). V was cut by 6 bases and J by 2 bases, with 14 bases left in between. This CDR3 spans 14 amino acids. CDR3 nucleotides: TGTGCCAGCAGCTCTTCTATGGGGGCCTACGAGCAGTACTTC. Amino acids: CASSSSMGAYEQYF.